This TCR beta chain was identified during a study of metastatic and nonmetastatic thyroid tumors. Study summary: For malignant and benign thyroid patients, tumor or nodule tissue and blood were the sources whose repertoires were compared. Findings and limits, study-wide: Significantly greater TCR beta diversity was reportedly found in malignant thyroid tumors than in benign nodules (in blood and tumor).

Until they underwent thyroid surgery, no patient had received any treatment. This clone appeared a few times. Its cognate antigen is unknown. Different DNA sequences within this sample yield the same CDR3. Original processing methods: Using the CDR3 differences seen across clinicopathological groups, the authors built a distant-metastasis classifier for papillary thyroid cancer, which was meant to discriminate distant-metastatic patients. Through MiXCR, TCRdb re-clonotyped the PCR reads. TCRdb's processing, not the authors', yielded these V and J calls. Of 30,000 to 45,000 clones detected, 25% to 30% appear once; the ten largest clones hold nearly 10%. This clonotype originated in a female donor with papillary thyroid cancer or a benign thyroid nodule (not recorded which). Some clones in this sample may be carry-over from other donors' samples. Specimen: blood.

CDR3 in amino acids: CSASTTGGDYGYTF. As DNA, the CDR3 is TGCAGTGCTAGTACAACAGGGGGTGACTATGGCTACACCTTC. This chain joins TRBV20-1 and TRBJ1-2; 8 nucleotides match TRBD1. J was trimmed by 3 bases and V by 3 bases; bases with no gene match: 6. This CDR3 spans 14 amino acids. Germline V gives CDR1 DFQATT, CDR2 SNEGSKA (reference sequence).